The source of this T cell receptor (beta chain) is a study of blood T cell repertoires in COVID-19. The V end was cut by 1 base, the J end by 3 bases, with 10 bases between. The CDR3 loop spans 14 amino acids. The germline CDR1 and CDR2 sequences are SGHTS and YDEGEE. Profiling relied on immunoSEQ multiplex PCR, and the TCRdb table lists in-frame clones only, not all of them. The sample lists roughly 200,000 clones, 80% to 85% occurring once. The sequencing sample was made of peripheral blood. The receptor was isolated from a man aged 45-60 years with active or convalescent COVID-19. This chain connects TRBV5-8 to TRBJ1-2; D uncertain. The CDR3 DNA reads as TGTGCCAGCAGCTTGCGGGGTGGGTACTATGGCTACACCTTC. Translated, it gives CASSLRGGYYGYTF.